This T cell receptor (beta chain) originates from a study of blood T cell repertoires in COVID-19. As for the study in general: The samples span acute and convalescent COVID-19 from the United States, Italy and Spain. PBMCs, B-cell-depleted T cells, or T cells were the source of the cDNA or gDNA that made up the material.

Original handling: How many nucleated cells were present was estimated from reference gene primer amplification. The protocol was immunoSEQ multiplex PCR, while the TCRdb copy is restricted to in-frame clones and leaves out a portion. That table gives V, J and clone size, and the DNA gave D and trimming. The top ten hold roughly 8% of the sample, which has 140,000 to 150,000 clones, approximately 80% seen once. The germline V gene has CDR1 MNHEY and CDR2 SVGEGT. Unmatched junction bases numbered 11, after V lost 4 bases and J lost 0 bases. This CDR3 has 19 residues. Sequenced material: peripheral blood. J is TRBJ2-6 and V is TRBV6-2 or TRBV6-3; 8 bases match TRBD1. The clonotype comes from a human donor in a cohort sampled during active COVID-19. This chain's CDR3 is CASSFPTGGVTSGANVLTF. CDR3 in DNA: TGTGCCAGCAGTTTCCCCACAGGGGGTGTTACCTCTGGGGCCAACGTCCTGACTTTC.